One and the same sample provided the 11 T cell receptor beta chains below, sequenced in a study of cytomegalovirus exposure and HLA in healthy donors. PCR amplification relied on 60 Vbeta primers (plus 13 Jbeta primers). The table came from immunoSEQ multiplex PCR; TCRdb's copy has only in-frame clones and leaves some out. The data show about 180,000 clones, with roughly 77% seen just once and less than 2% held by the top ten. Sequencing was carried out using PBMCs. All receptors come from a woman in her 30s in good health and CMV-seronegative.

This clone was seen a single time. The rearrangement joins TRBV6-1 to TRBJ1-3; possible D gene TRBD1, 5 bases. V dropped 5 bases and J dropped 4 bases, with 12 bases sitting between them. The length of the CDR3 is 14 residues. CDR1 is MNHNS, CDR2 SASEGT, per germline. The CDR3 reads CASSHPGYGNTIYF. The CDR3 nucleotides are TGTGCCAGCAGTCATCCAGGGTACGGAAACACCATATATTTT.

V and J are TRBV15 and TRBJ1-2; D remains ambiguous. Germline CDR1 and CDR2: LNHNV and YYDKDF (reference sequence). V lost 3 bases and J lost 4, with 12 bases in between. The CDR3 covers 14 residues. CDR3 loop: CATSRMGQAYGYTF. The CDR3 nucleotides read TGTGCCACCAGCAGGATGGGCCAGGCCTATGGCTACACCTTC.

This clone was seen only a few times. The V gene is TRBV29-1, the J gene TRBJ1-5; D gene uncertain. CDR3 length: 12 amino acids. The ends were cut back, 5 bases at V and 4 bases at J, with 9 bases in the middle. Germline CDR1 and CDR2: SQVTM and ANQGSEA. This CDR3 reads CSVLSHNQPQHF. The CDR3 region has the DNA TGCAGCGTTCTTTCACATAATCAGCCCCAGCATTTT.

The table lists this clone with a count of one. This rearrangement joins TRBV5-1 to TRBJ2-3, with no clear D. Trimming removed 2 bases at V and 3 bases at J, with 10 bases between. The CDR3 runs to 14 residues. Germline lookup yields CDR1 SGHRS and CDR2 YFSETQ. This CDR3 reads CASSLAPPTDTQYF. CDR3 sequence (DNA): TGCGCCAGCAGCTTAGCCCCCCCGACAGATACGCAGTATTTT.

This chain links TRBV5-1 with TRBJ1-6, with D possibly TRBD1 on 5 matching bases. V was shortened by 0 bases and J by 8 bases, with 12 bases between the two germline ends. The CDR3 runs to 15 residues. CDR1 is SGHRS, CDR2 YFSETQ, per germline. CDR3 coding DNA: TGCGCCAGCAGCTTGGACCCAGGGCTGGATTCACCCCTCCACTTT. This encodes CASSLDPGLDSPLHF.

The count of this clone is one. The chain joins TRBV18 to TRBJ1-3, with a possible D match to TRBD1 (6 bases). CDR3 size: 14 residues. Germline CDR1 reads KGHSH; CDR2 reads LQKENI. The V end was cut by 2 bases, the J end by 4 bases, with 9 bases between. The CDR3 sequence is CASSPGQNGNTIYF. CDR3 DNA: TGTGCCAGCTCACCAGGACAGAACGGAAACACCATATATTTT.

The genes are TRBV7-2 and TRBJ1-2; D might be TRBD1 (6 bases). CDR1 is SGHTA, CDR2 FQGNSA, per germline. Trimming removed 5 bases from V and 7 bases from J, with 17 bases in between. The CDR3 sequence is 14 residues long. The CDR3 loop reads CASSLKGGGGGYTF. The DNA of the CDR3 is TGTGCCAGCAGCCTAAAGGGGGGCGGGGGTGGCTACACCTTC.

The chain employs TRBV6-5 and TRBJ1-1; D unclear. V was pared by 4 bases and J by 4 bases, with 13 bases between. Germline V lookup: CDR1 MNHEY, CDR2 SVGAGI. CDR3 length equals 14 residues. CDR3 protein: CASSSSAPGTEAFF. CDR3 in DNA: TGTGCCAGCAGTTCCTCAGCCCCGGGCACTGAAGCTTTCTTT.

This chain uses TRBV4-3 with TRBJ2-3, with 10 bases identical to TRBD2. There are 17 residues in the CDR3. Looked up from germline, CDR1 is LGHNA and CDR2 is YSLEER. With 0 bases clipped from V and 4 bases from J, the junction kept 7 bases outside the gene matches. In DNA form, the CDR3 reads TGCGCCAGCAGCCAAGATCAACTAGCGGGGTTTCCAGATACGCAGTATTTT. It codes for CASSQDQLAGFPDTQYF.

The chain uses TRBV19 and TRBJ2-3; D may be TRBD2 (6 bases). The CDR3 loop spans 14 amino acids. CDR1 and CDR2 from the germline V gene are LNHDA and SQIVND (reference sequence). Trimming removed 8 bases at V and 0 bases at J, with 12 bases between. The CDR3 sequence is CASRLVTSTDTQYF. As DNA, the CDR3 is TGTGCCAGTCGACTAGTAACAAGCACAGATACGCAGTATTTT. The whole variable domain, remainder taken from reference TRBV19 and TRBJ2-3, is DGGITQSPKYLFRKEGQNVTLSCEQNLNHDAMYWYRQDPGQGLRLIYYSQIVNDFQKGDIAEGYSVSREKKESFPLTVTSAQKNPTAFYLCASRLVTSTDTQYFGPGTRLTVL.

The chain employs TRBV7-8 and TRBJ1-1; 7 bases align to TRBD1. CDR3 length: 13 residues. Germline CDR1 SGHVS, CDR2 FQNEAQ. The ends lost 3 bases at V and 8 bases at J; junction bases unmatched: 6. CDR3 loop: CASSFRDRTEAFF. CDR3 in DNA: TGTGCCAGCAGCTTTCGGGACAGAACAGAAGCTTTCTTT.